The source of this T cell receptor beta chain is a study of blood T cell repertoires in COVID-19. Study at large: In each case, the material was cDNA or gDNA derived from T cells, B-cell-depleted T cells, or PBMCs.

Those who participated ranged in age from roughly 18 to 90 years and resided in about 24 US areas. Participant-reported clinical history was the basis for cohort assignment. The CDR3 totals 14 residues. V lost 1 base to trimming and J lost 4 bases, with 8 bases between them. Germline V gene sequence: CDR1 SEHNR, CDR2 FQNEAQ (reference sequence). The method was immunoSEQ multiplex PCR; TCRdb's version includes in-frame clones alone and lacks a portion of them. The sample lists about 280,000 clones, 88% seen once, with just under 1% in the top ten. The V call is TRBV7-9, the J call TRBJ2-1; D is unresolved. This sequence originates from a woman aged 30 to 39 who had recovered from COVID-19. Sequencing used PBMCs or T cells enriched from blood (not recorded which). This CDR3 reads CASSLDAVYNEQFF. The DNA of the CDR3 is TGTGCCAGCAGCTTAGACGCGGTATACAATGAGCAGTTCTTC.